This passage covers 9 T cell receptor beta chains from one sample sequenced in a study of PD-L1 blockade in urothelial cancer. Repertoires were generated with immunoSEQ multiplex PCR, while TCRdb's copy carries only in-frame clones and drops some. The table has some 71,000 clones, about 86% seen once. Described time point: pretreatment peripheral blood. This specimen consisted of PBMCs, obtained around atezolizumab (anti-PD-L1) treatment. The origin of the receptors is a man aged 55 to 70 with urothelial cancer.

V and J are TRBV28 and TRBJ2-7; 7 positions agree with TRBD1. CDR3 length equals 13 residues. Germline lookup yields CDR1 MDHEN and CDR2 SYDVKM. V was pared by 9 bases and J by 1 base, with 6 bases of the junction left unmatched. DNA of the CDR3: TGTGCCAGGGTGACAGGGCTATCCTACGAGCAGTACTTC. It codes for CARVTGLSYEQYF.

This chain joins TRBV4-2 and TRBJ2-5, with 14 bases matching TRBD2. With V trimmed by 2 bases and J by 5 bases, 7 bases remained unmatched. This CDR3 has 17 amino acids. CDR1 is LGHNA and CDR2 is YNFKEQ in the germline V gene. In DNA form, the CDR3 reads TGTGCCAGCAGCCAACCTGGACTAGCGGGGGGTGGGGAGACCCAGTACTTC. Translated, it gives CASSQPGLAGGGETQYF.

This chain links TRBV5-1 with TRBJ2-5; perhaps TRBD2 as D (5 bases). In germline, CDR1 is SGHRS, CDR2 YFSETQ. This CDR3 is 14 amino acids long. V was trimmed by 0 bases and J by 4 bases, leaving 10 bases between them. Here the CDR3 DNA reads TGCGCCAGCAGCTTGGAGACTAACCTAGAGACCCAGTACTTC. This encodes CASSLETNLETQYF.

With regard to this clone: A much larger clone lies one base from this, so it may be a read error. Other DNA sequences from this sample encode an identical CDR3 as well. V and J are TRBV20-1 and TRBJ1-2; TRBD1 is a possible D gene (6 bases). Germline CDR1 is DFQATT and CDR2 is SNEGSKA (reference sequence). The CDR3 extends over 11 amino acids. CDR3 bases: TGCATCGCGGACAGACAGGATGGCTACACCTTC. It is translated as CIADRQDGYTF.

This clone was counted ten times or more. The chain couples TRBV11-3 to TRBJ2-7; tentatively, D is TRBD2 (6 bases). From germline, CDR1 is SGHNT and CDR2 YENEEA. The CDR3 consists of 15 residues. V was clipped by 6 bases and J by 4 bases, with 19 bases between them. For the CDR3, the DNA is TGTGCCAGCAGACTAAGGCGGGACTCTACGTACGAGCAGTACTTC. Translation gives CASRLRRDSTYEQYF.

This chain uses TRBV15 with TRBJ2-3; 10 bases agree with TRBD1. V gave up 3 bases and J gave up 3 bases; unmatched junction bases: 3. Germline V gene data show CDR1 as LNHNV and CDR2 as YYDKDF (reference sequence). The CDR3 is made up of 15 amino acids. The CDR3 region is CATSSPGQGTDTQYF. Written as DNA, the CDR3 is TGTGCCACCAGCAGTCCGGGACAGGGGACAGATACGCAGTATTTT.

The chain couples TRBV4-1 to TRBJ2-3; D may be TRBD1 (6 bases). The CDR3 loop spans 15 amino acids. Germline CDR1 is MGHRA and CDR2 is YSYEKL. Trimming stripped 4 bases from V and 2 bases from J, with 13 bases between. CDR3 in amino acids: CASSLTGIVTDTQYF. CDR3 bases: TGCGCCAGCAGCCTTACAGGGATTGTCACAGATACGCAGTATTTT.

The chain has TRBV18 and TRBJ2-7, with 8 bases aligning to TRBD1. Germline V gene lookup returns CDR1 KGHSH and CDR2 LQKENI. The length of the CDR3 is 15 residues. V trimming: 0 bases; J trimming: 5 bases; junction bases outside the gene matches: 6. CDR3 sequence: CASSPPNDRGDEQYF. The CDR3 DNA reads TGTGCCAGCTCACCACCGAACGACAGGGGCGACGAGCAGTACTTC.

The chain recombines TRBV6-1 with TRBJ1-2; D uncertain. Looked up from germline, CDR1 is MNHNS and CDR2 is SASEGT. Trimming left V 6 bases short and J 6 bases short, with 20 bases between. This CDR3 contains 15 residues. The CDR3 loop is CASRPYSTAADGYTF. The DNA for the CDR3 is TGTGCCAGCAGACCCTATTCCACGGCAGCGGATGGCTACACCTTC.